This T cell receptor (beta chain) came from a study of shared clonotypes between healthy human individuals. A few counts support this clone. The CDR3 has 14 residues. The germline V gene encodes CDR1 MDHEN and CDR2 SYDVKM. With 5 bases removed from V and 7 bases from J, the gap between germline ends came to 15 bases. Repertoires were generated with immunoSEQ multiplex PCR, while TCRdb's copy carries only in-frame clones and drops some. The sample has approximately 500,000 clones, roughly 80% seen once. The sample taken for sequencing was PBMCs. This chain connects TRBV28 to TRBJ2-1; D assignment may be TRBD1 or TRBD2 (5 bases each). This receptor was identified in a woman aged 40 to 50 in good health. Some clones in this sample may be carry-over from other donors' samples. CDR3 in DNA: TGTGCCAGCAGTATCAGAGGGGTGAGGAATGAGCAGTTCTTC. This gives the protein CASSIRGVRNEQFF.